This TCR beta chain was sequenced in a study of tumor and adjacent non-tumor tissue in lung cancer. No cell sorting was done before RNA was extracted from the tissue. Distant lung tissue was collected more than 3 cm away from the tumor edge. Between August and November 2014, newly diagnosed, chemotherapy-naive lung cancer patients underwent thoracic surgery in China. The CDR3 is 12 amino acids. Trimming pared 1 base from V and 12 bases from J, leaving 13 bases between. A modified ARM-PCR protocol with three rounds of nested PCR amplified TCRbeta. TCRdb reprocessed the multiplex PCR reads via MiXCR and lists one record per CDR3 protein. The table has 90,000 to 100,000 distinct CDR3 sequences, about 80% seen once. Overall study findings and caveats: Patients with more diverse tumor TCRs had worse survival. Tumor tissue had significantly higher TCR diversity than normal lung.

This clonotype was recorded at least ten times. Antigen unknown. Source material: distant non-tumor lung tissue. The chain carries TRBV12-3 or TRBV12-4 and TRBJ2-7; weak D call: TRBD1 (6 bases). The clonotype originates from a man aged 55-75 years with small cell lung cancer. CDR3 DNA: TGTGCCAGCAGTTTAGGGGACACGAAGCCGTACTTC. This codes for CASSLGDTKPYF.